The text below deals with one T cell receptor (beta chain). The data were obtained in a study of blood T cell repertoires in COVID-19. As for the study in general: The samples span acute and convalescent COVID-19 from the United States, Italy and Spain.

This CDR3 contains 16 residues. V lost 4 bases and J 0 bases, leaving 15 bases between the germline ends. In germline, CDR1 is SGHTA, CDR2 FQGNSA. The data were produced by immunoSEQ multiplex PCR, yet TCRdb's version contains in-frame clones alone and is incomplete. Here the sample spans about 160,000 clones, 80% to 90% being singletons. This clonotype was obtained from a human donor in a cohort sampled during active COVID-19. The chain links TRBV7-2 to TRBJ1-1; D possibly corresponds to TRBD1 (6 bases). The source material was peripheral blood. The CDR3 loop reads CASSSRPRGLNTEAFF. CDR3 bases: TGTGCCAGCAGCTCACGACCGAGGGGGTTGAACACTGAAGCTTTCTTT.